This T cell receptor beta chain emerged from a study of OX40 agonist ivuxolimab in advanced cancers. As for the study in general: Ivuxolimab was administered intravenously to patients at 0.01 to 10 mg/kg every 2 weeks.

Data came from immunoSEQ multiplex PCR; TCRdb stores just in-frame clones and leaves some out. The sample yields 55,000 to 80,000 clones, 75% to 90% seen once. The CDR3 contains 16 residues. Germline CDR1 and CDR2: MDHEN and SYDVKM. V was pared by 4 bases and J by 6 bases, with 8 bases of the junction left unmatched. This specimen consisted of CD4+ or CD8+ T cells sorted from blood, obtained in a trial of the OX40 agonist ivuxolimab. The J gene is TRBJ2-1, the V gene TRBV28, with 11 bases aligning to TRBD2. This sequence originates from an adult with an advanced solid tumor such as melanoma, head and neck, liver or kidney cancer. The CDR3 DNA sequence: TGTGCCAGCAGTTCCCTTAGCGGGGGGGCGATCAATGAGCAGTTCTTC. Its translation: CASSSLSGGAINEQFF.